These 2 T cell receptor beta chains came from one sample sequenced in a study of neurological immune-mediated disorders. From the 5' RACE reads, TCRdb called clonotypes with MiXCR, one entry per CDR3 protein. This sample has tens of thousands of distinct CDR3 sequences, with 2.5% to 3% found just once. Sequenced: PBMCs. These TCRs come from a woman under 40 with multiple sclerosis.

The V gene is TRBV20-1, the J gene TRBJ1-6; no clear D gene. The germline gives CDR1 DFQATT, CDR2 SNEGSKA (reference sequence). The CDR3 has 14 amino acids. V was trimmed by 4 bases and J by 2 bases, leaving 9 bases between them. The CDR3 loop is CSANGIAYNSPLHF. For the CDR3, the DNA is TGCAGTGCTAATGGGATCGCCTATAATTCACCCCTCCACTTT.

This clonotype was detected ten times or more. The gene calls are TRBV7-2 and TRBJ2-1; D is possibly TRBD2 (7 bases). This CDR3 spans 15 amino acids. The germline V and J ends were trimmed by 2 bases and 1 base, with 9 bases remaining between them. Germline V lookup: CDR1 SGHTA, CDR2 FQGNSA. In DNA, the CDR3 is TGTGCCAGCAGCTTAAGGGGGGGATCCTACAATGAGCAGTTCTTC. It is translated as CASSLRGGSYNEQFF.